The entry below gives a single TCR beta chain sequence along with its context. This clone has just a few counts. It lacks a known antigen. Nothing much larger sits one base from this clone, and base qualities are not available. TCRbeta CDR3 regions were profiled with the immunoSEQ Assay using bias-controlled multiplex PCR amplification of genomic DNA. In the authors' own workflow: The absolute abundance of each unique TCRbeta CDR3 region was quantified after sequences were collapsed and filtered. Differential abundance was assessed using a binomial (Fisher-equivalent) model and a beta-binomial model in which time-dependent variance fitted from healthy donors was added. Clones with fewer than 5 combined templates were removed, and differential abundance was called for clones with a Benjamini-Hochberg FDR below 0.01. Beta-binomial variance was modeled as a function of total template count across the two samples using the form v = (b*log(k)+a)^2. TCRdb took over this immuneACCESS table, retaining in-frame rearrangements with V and J assigned. Such tables are incomplete; in checked studies, under half of the missing clones stem from an unresolved V gene, and the remainder is unexplained. Clonal size and the V and J genes are those of that table, whereas D and trimming came from the DNA. Across this sample there are about 91,000 clones, with around 88% seen only once. The leading ten clones occupy under 4.5% of the sample.

No immune events, such as infections, were documented for the healthy donors during the collection period. Healthy-donor blood repertoires served as a training cohort to calibrate time-dependent variance in a beta-binomial model of T-cell clone differential abundance. There were 10 healthy donors in the training cohort, of whom 3 were female and 7 were male. The donors were between roughly 29 and 70 years old, with an average age of approximately 47 years. Obtained from a commercial supplier, whole blood was collected from each healthy donor at three time points set around 2 weeks apart. For immunosequencing, genomic DNA was extracted from unsorted whole blood. This sample is drawn from a study of identifying expanded T cells in peripheral blood (dated by TCRdb to about 2019). Broadly, across the study: Four technical replicates, made by sequencing separate aliquots from the same pool of genomic DNA, were compared pairwise. The investigation overall reported the following: Across all healthy donors, variance in clone template counts between approximately two-week samples was found to increase significantly with total template count. The binomial model flagged approximately 1.2 differentially abundant clones between technical replicates, compared with approximately 15 over approximately two weeks and 19 over roughly 4 weeks. The authors expected biological variance in healthy repertoires might increase further over much longer intervals such as months to years. Both the number of clones called differentially abundant and the false-positive rate were significantly reduced by the beta-binomial model across all healthy-donor time intervals.

The V end gives up 6 bases and the J end 7 bases, leaving 4 bases in the junction not matched to a gene. The CDR3 spans 12 residues, from the cysteine through the phenylalanine. Only the CDR3 DNA is retained, 36 bases long and in frame from the first base. As encoded in the germline V gene, CDR1 is SGHTA while CDR2 is FQGTGA. The receptor chain draws on TRBV7-3 and TRBJ1-1, with 8 bases in between that match TRBD1. This TCR came from a person aged 18 to 69 in good health. Material for sequencing was blood. CDR3 loop: CASRDRDGEAFF. In nucleotides, the sequence is TGTGCCAGCAGGGACAGGGACGGTGAAGCTTTCTTT.